This T cell receptor (beta chain) was recovered during a study of OX40 agonist ivuxolimab in advanced cancers. Study background: Enrollees could have had prior anti-PD-1, anti-PD-L1 or anti-CTLA-4 therapy, which around 43% had received. General observations from the study: The investigators did not determine what antigen specificity the expanded peripheral T cells had.

Comments on this clone: Its matching antigen is unknown.

Libraries were prepared by immunoSEQ multiplex PCR; TCRdb keeps only in-frame clonotypes and omits some of them. The repertoire holds 70,000 to 100,000 clones, approximately 90% seen once, with 7% to 8.5% in the top ten. Trimming shortened V by 4 bases and J by 5 bases, and 14 bases separated the two germline ends. Germline V gives CDR1 SEHNR, CDR2 FQNEAQ (reference sequence). The CDR3 has 15 amino acids. Sequencing was performed on CD4+ or CD8+ T cells sorted from blood, taken in a trial of the OX40 agonist ivuxolimab. This TCR was recovered from an adult with an advanced solid tumor such as melanoma, head and neck, liver or kidney cancer. This chain connects TRBV7-9 to TRBJ2-2; a possible D gene is TRBD1 (6 bases). DNA of the CDR3: TGTGCCAGCAGCTCGGACAGCAAGCTGACCGGGGAGCTGTTTTTT. The encoded protein is CASSSDSKLTGELFF. The whole variable domain, remainder taken from reference TRBV7-9 and TRBJ2-2, is DTGVSQNPRHKITKRGQNVTFRCDPISEHNRLYWYRQTLGQGPEFLTYFQNEAQLEKSRLLSDRFSAERPKGSFSTLEIQRTEQGDSAMYLCASSSDSKLTGELFFGEGSRLTVL.